These T cell receptor beta chains were read from a single sample in a study of shared clonotypes between healthy human individuals. Only in-frame clones appear in the TCRdb table, and some are missing; sequencing was by immunoSEQ multiplex PCR. The sample has 2 million to 3 million clones, 93% seen once. The sequenced material came from naive CD4+ T cells from PBMCs. Every receptor here comes from a man in his late teens or twenties in good health. Some clones in this sample may be carry-over from other donors' samples. CDR3s include the opening cysteine and the closing phenylalanine or tryptophan. The order of the fields is J gene, clone size, D gene, V gene, CDR3 DNA, CDR3 protein. The D gene is left open where the match is weak. Size is omitted from some rows. Given values are once, few, many or a class for expanded clones.

J gene: TRBJ2-5; clone size: -; D gene: -; V gene: TRBV28; CDR3 DNA: TGTGCCAGCAGTTTATCCCAGGATTCTACCCAGTACTTC; CDR3 protein: CASSLSQDSTQYF
J gene: TRBJ2-3; clone size: -; D gene: -; V gene: TRBV19; CDR3 DNA: TGTGCCAGTAGTAGGGGCTCGGCGGGAAGTTACACAGATACGCAGTATTTT; CDR3 protein: CASSRGSAGSYTDTQYF
J gene: TRBJ2-7; clone size: -; D gene: TRBD2; V gene: TRBV4-2; CDR3 DNA: TGTGCCAGCCAAGAAGTAGACGGGAGGGTTCCCTACGAGCAGTACTTC; CDR3 protein: CASQEVDGRVPYEQYF
J gene: TRBJ1-5; clone size: -; D gene: -; V gene: TRBV15; CDR3 DNA: TGTGCCACCAGCAGACCTAATTCGGGCATGGGCAGGGGCAATCAGCCCCAGCATTTT; CDR3 protein: CATSRPNSGMGRGNQPQHF
J gene: TRBJ1-5; clone size: -; D gene: TRBD1; V gene: TRBV28; CDR3 DNA: TGTGCCAGCAGTTTAAAAGCCTTAGGGACAGGGCGCAATCAGCCCCAGCATTTT; CDR3 protein: CASSLKALGTGRNQPQHF
J gene: TRBJ2-1; clone size: -; D gene: -; V gene: TRBV6-5; CDR3 DNA: TGTGCCAGCAGTTCCCGGGACCCTGGGTATAGTGAGCAGTTCTTC; CDR3 protein: CASSSRDPGYSEQFF
J gene: TRBJ2-5; clone size: -; D gene: TRBD1; V gene: TRBV9; CDR3 DNA: TGTGCCAGCAGCACGATTACAGGGGTGGAGACCCAGTACTTC; CDR3 protein: CASSTITGVETQYF
J gene: TRBJ2-1; clone size: -; D gene: TRBD2; V gene: TRBV5-1; CDR3 DNA: TGCGCCAGCGGGGGTAGCGGGACCCATGAGCAGTTCTTC; CDR3 protein: CASGGSGTHEQFF
J gene: TRBJ2-5; clone size: -; D gene: -; V gene: TRBV15; CDR3 DNA: TGTGCCACCAGCAGAAGATTGAGCGAAGGGGAGACCCAGTACTTC; CDR3 protein: CATSRRLSEGETQYF
J gene: TRBJ1-1; clone size: once; D gene: -; V gene: TRBV29-1; CDR3 DNA: TGCAGCGTTGCTTTGATGGGAGGCGGGGTCACTGAAGCTTTCTTT; CDR3 protein: CSVALMGGGVTEAFF
J gene: TRBJ1-1; clone size: -; D gene: TRBD1; V gene: TRBV5-1; CDR3 DNA: TGCGCCAGCAGCTGGGACAGCAACTCGAACACTGAAGCTTTCTTT; CDR3 protein: CASSWDSNSNTEAFF
J gene: TRBJ2-7; clone size: -; D gene: TRBD1; V gene: TRBV5-6; CDR3 DNA: TGTGCCAGCAGCTGGGGGACAGGGCTCCACTCCTACGAGCAGTACTTC; CDR3 protein: CASSWGTGLHSYEQYF
J gene: TRBJ1-1; clone size: -; D gene: TRBD1; V gene: TRBV6-1; CDR3 DNA: TGTGCCAGCAGTCATTATACAGGGGGGGGTACTGAAGCTTTCTTT; CDR3 protein: CASSHYTGGGTEAFF
J gene: TRBJ2-5; clone size: -; D gene: -; V gene: TRBV2; CDR3 DNA: TGTGCCAGCACCCTTCTCCGGAAAGAGACCCAGTACTTC; CDR3 protein: CASTLLRKETQYF
J gene: TRBJ2-7; clone size: -; D gene: -; V gene: TRBV7-9; CDR3 DNA: TGTGCCAGCAGCTTCCCGGTAGGCCACGAGCAGTACTTC; CDR3 protein: CASSFPVGHEQYF
J gene: TRBJ1-5; clone size: -; D gene: -; V gene: TRBV28; CDR3 DNA: TGTGCCAGCAGCTCAAACCGGGCACAGCCCCAGCATTTT; CDR3 protein: CASSSNRAQPQHF
J gene: TRBJ1-2; clone size: -; D gene: -; V gene: TRBV5-8; CDR3 DNA: TGTGCCAGCAGCTGGGCAGGGAGTCATGGCTACACCTTC; CDR3 protein: CASSWAGSHGYTF
J gene: TRBJ2-2; clone size: once; D gene: -; V gene: TRBV27; CDR3 DNA: TGTGCCAGCAGTTCCTTCTCTCATCTAACCGGGGAGCTGTTTTTT; CDR3 protein: CASSSFSHLTGELFF
J gene: TRBJ2-6; clone size: -; D gene: -; V gene: TRBV9; CDR3 DNA: TGTGCCAGCAGCGTAGGTATGACGAGCTCTGGGGCCAACGTCCTGACTTTC; CDR3 protein: CASSVGMTSSGANVLTF
J gene: TRBJ1-5; clone size: -; D gene: TRBD1; V gene: TRBV7-8; CDR3 DNA: TGTGCCAGTGCCCCCCGGGACAGAGAATATAGCAATCAGCCCCAGCATTTT; CDR3 protein: CASAPRDREYSNQPQHF
J gene: TRBJ2-2; clone size: once; D gene: -; V gene: TRBV15; CDR3 DNA: TGTGCCACCAGTCGGCAGATAGTAAACACCGGGGAGCTGTTTTTT; CDR3 protein: CATSRQIVNTGELFF
J gene: TRBJ2-7; clone size: once; D gene: -; V gene: TRBV9; CDR3 DNA: TGTGCCAGCAGCGTAGCTGACCACAGACTGGGCTACGAGCAGTACTTC; CDR3 protein: CASSVADHRLGYEQYF
J gene: TRBJ2-7; clone size: -; D gene: -; V gene: TRBV9; CDR3 DNA: TGTGCCAGCAGCGTAGTGGCGGGCTCCTACGAGCAGTACTTC; CDR3 protein: CASSVVAGSYEQYF
J gene: TRBJ2-2; clone size: few; D gene: -; V gene: TRBV2; CDR3 DNA: TGTGCCAGCAGTGAAGGACGGGACTGGAGAATCGGGGAGCTGTTTTTT; CDR3 protein: CASSEGRDWRIGELFF
J gene: TRBJ2-2; clone size: -; D gene: TRBD1; V gene: TRBV7-2; CDR3 DNA: TGTGCCAGCAGCTCCAAGACAGGGGGTTGGGTCGGGGAGCTGTTTTTT; CDR3 protein: CASSSKTGGWVGELFF
J gene: TRBJ1-2; clone size: -; D gene: -; V gene: TRBV19; CDR3 DNA: TGTGCCAGTGTGCGGCAGGGCGCGAAGGACTATGGCTACACCTTC; CDR3 protein: CASVRQGAKDYGYTF
J gene: TRBJ2-6; clone size: -; D gene: -; V gene: TRBV7-9; CDR3 DNA: TGTGCCAGCAGCTTAGGGAGCTCTGGGGCCAACGTCCTGACTTTC; CDR3 protein: CASSLGSSGANVLTF
J gene: TRBJ2-3; clone size: -; D gene: -; V gene: TRBV5-1; CDR3 DNA: TGCGCCAGCAGCCCCGTCGGGAGCCCCACAGATACGCAGTATTTT; CDR3 protein: CASSPVGSPTDTQYF
J gene: TRBJ2-1; clone size: -; D gene: -; V gene: TRBV2; CDR3 DNA: TGTGCCAGCAGTAAGAGCAATGAGCAGTTCTTC; CDR3 protein: CASSKSNEQFF
J gene: TRBJ2-1; clone size: -; D gene: -; V gene: TRBV7-8; CDR3 DNA: TGTGCCAGCAGCTTAACTGTGAGACCCTCGTTGCCCATCCATGAGCAGTTCTTC; CDR3 protein: CASSLTVRPSLPIHEQFF
J gene: TRBJ2-7; clone size: few; D gene: TRBD1; V gene: TRBV28; CDR3 DNA: TGTGCCAGCAGTTTAGTTGGGACAGGGGACTACGAGCAGTACTTC; CDR3 protein: CASSLVGTGDYEQYF
J gene: TRBJ2-1; clone size: -; D gene: -; V gene: TRBV19; CDR3 DNA: TGTGCCAGTAGTAACTACCCGGGACTTTCAACCAATGAGCAGTTCTTC; CDR3 protein: CASSNYPGLSTNEQFF
J gene: TRBJ2-7; clone size: -; D gene: TRBD1; V gene: TRBV6-5; CDR3 DNA: TGTGCCAGCAGTTACGGACAGGGGTCCTCCTACGAGCAGTACTTC; CDR3 protein: CASSYGQGSSYEQYF
J gene: TRBJ2-1; clone size: -; D gene: TRBD1; V gene: TRBV19; CDR3 DNA: TGTGCCAGTAGTATACGATTTCTCAGGGGACAGTACATAGCCGTCGGGCAGTTCTTC; CDR3 protein: CASSIRFLRGQYIAVGQFF
J gene: TRBJ1-1; clone size: -; D gene: -; V gene: TRBV7-8; CDR3 DNA: TGTGCCAGCAGCGTCCGGGACAAATACACTGAAGCTTTCTTT; CDR3 protein: CASSVRDKYTEAFF
J gene: TRBJ2-3; clone size: -; D gene: -; V gene: TRBV18; CDR3 DNA: TGTGCCAGCTCGCTCAGCGGTCCCCCTGGAGATACGCAGTATTTT; CDR3 protein: CASSLSGPPGDTQYF
J gene: TRBJ1-1; clone size: once; D gene: -; V gene: TRBV7-2; CDR3 DNA: TGTGCCAGCAGTCTCACGGGGGCGAACACTGAAGCTTTCTTT; CDR3 protein: CASSLTGANTEAFF
J gene: TRBJ2-1; clone size: -; D gene: -; V gene: TRBV14; CDR3 DNA: TGTGCCAGCAGCCAAGGAATATACTCCTACAATGAGCAGTTCTTC; CDR3 protein: CASSQGIYSYNEQFF
J gene: TRBJ2-7; clone size: -; D gene: TRBD1; V gene: TRBV5-1; CDR3 DNA: TGCGCCAGCAGCCCGGGACAGGGGATATACGAGCAGTACTTC; CDR3 protein: CASSPGQGIYEQYF
J gene: TRBJ2-1; clone size: many; D gene: -; V gene: TRBV5-1; CDR3 DNA: TGCGCCAGCCGGAATCGGTTGGGGGCAAACTACAATGAGCAGTTCTTC; CDR3 protein: CASRNRLGANYNEQFF
J gene: TRBJ1-3; clone size: once; D gene: -; V gene: TRBV28; CDR3 DNA: TGTGCCAGCAGTTTCGGTGGACAGAGTTTCTCTGGAAACACCATATATTTT; CDR3 protein: CASSFGGQSFSGNTIYF
J gene: TRBJ1-4; clone size: -; D gene: -; V gene: TRBV5-8; CDR3 DNA: TGTGCCAGCAGCTTCGGCGCAGGCCCAACTAATGAAAAACTGTTTTTT; CDR3 protein: CASSFGAGPTNEKLFF
J gene: TRBJ2-2; clone size: -; D gene: -; V gene: TRBV19; CDR3 DNA: TGTGCCAGTTCTGCTCCAGGGGAGAGGACCGGGGAGCTGTTTTTT; CDR3 protein: CASSAPGERTGELFF
J gene: TRBJ2-4; clone size: -; D gene: -; V gene: TRBV18; CDR3 DNA: TGTGCCAGCTCACCACTAGATAGTAGGGGCCCCCAGTACTTC; CDR3 protein: CASSPLDSRGPQYF
J gene: TRBJ2-3; clone size: -; D gene: TRBD2; V gene: TRBV6-5; CDR3 DNA: TGTGCCAGCAGCAAGGTGCTAGCGGTAGATACGCAGTATTTT; CDR3 protein: CASSKVLAVDTQYF
J gene: TRBJ1-1; clone size: -; D gene: -; V gene: TRBV18; CDR3 DNA: TGTGCCAGCTCACCACCGGGTACGAGTGAAGCTTTCTTT; CDR3 protein: CASSPPGTSEAFF
J gene: TRBJ2-3; clone size: -; D gene: TRBD2; V gene: TRBV15; CDR3 DNA: TGTGCCACCAGCAGAGATCTAGCGGGAGGGCGCACAGATACGCAGTATTTT; CDR3 protein: CATSRDLAGGRTDTQYF
J gene: TRBJ1-4; clone size: -; D gene: TRBD1; V gene: TRBV7-8; CDR3 DNA: TGTGCCAGCAGCCGAACAGGGGTCCGGGAAAAACTGTTTTTT; CDR3 protein: CASSRTGVREKLFF
J gene: TRBJ1-4; clone size: once; D gene: -; V gene: TRBV30; CDR3 DNA: TGTGCCCGCAGATCCGCAGCAACTAATGAAAAACTGTTTTTT; CDR3 protein: CARRSAATNEKLFF
J gene: TRBJ2-3; clone size: -; D gene: TRBD2; V gene: TRBV4-3; CDR3 DNA: TGCGCCAGCAGCCAAGTGGCAGCGGGGGGTACAGATACGCAGTATTTT; CDR3 protein: CASSQVAAGGTDTQYF